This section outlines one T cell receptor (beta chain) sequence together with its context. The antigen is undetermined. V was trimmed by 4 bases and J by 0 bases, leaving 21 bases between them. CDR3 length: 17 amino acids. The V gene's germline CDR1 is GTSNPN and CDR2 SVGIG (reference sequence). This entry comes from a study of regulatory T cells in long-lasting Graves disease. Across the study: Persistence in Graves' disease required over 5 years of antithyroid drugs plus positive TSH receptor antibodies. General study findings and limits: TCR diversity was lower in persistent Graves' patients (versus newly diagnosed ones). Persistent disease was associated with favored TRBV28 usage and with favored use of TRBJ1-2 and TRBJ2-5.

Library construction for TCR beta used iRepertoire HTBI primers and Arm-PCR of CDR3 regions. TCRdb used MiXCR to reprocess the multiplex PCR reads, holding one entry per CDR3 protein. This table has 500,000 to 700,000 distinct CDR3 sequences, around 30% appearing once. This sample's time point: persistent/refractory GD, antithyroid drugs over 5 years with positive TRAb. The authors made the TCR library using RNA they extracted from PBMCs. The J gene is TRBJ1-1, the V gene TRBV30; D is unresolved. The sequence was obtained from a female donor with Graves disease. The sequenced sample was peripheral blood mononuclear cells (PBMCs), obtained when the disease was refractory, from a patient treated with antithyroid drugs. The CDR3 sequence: CAWMEKGVSLMNTEAFF. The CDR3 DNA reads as TGTGCCTGGATGGAAAAGGGAGTCTCCCTCATGAACACTGAAGCTTTCTTT.